The subject of this entry is one T cell receptor (beta chain). Its antigen is not identified. It was with unique molecular identifiers that the TCRbeta library was prepared. TCRdb itself ran the PCR reads through MiXCR, one entry per CDR3 protein. This table has 200,000 to 300,000 distinct CDR3 sequences, roughly 25% appearing once. The sample comes from a study of T-cell reconstitution after alpha-beta-depleted transplantation in children. Study conclusions and caveats: The origin of alpha-beta T cells about two months after transplant was reportedly several hundred expanded graft clones. The main origin of T-cell counts and diversity one year after transplant was newly produced T cells. Diversity of TCRbeta at day 60 was high in some patients, arising from surviving recipient T cells and thymic progenitors.

Germline V gene lookup returns CDR1 DFQATT and CDR2 SNEGSKA (reference sequence). This CDR3 is 14 amino acids long. Trimming removed 3 bases from V and 4 bases from J, with 15 bases in between. Sequences were derived from PBMCs, sampled before TCRalphabeta/CD19-depleted stem cell transplant. The chain combines TRBV20-1 with TRBJ2-5, with D perhaps TRBD2 (5 bases). The sequence derives from a girl aged 2-15 years with Fanconi anemia, due to receive a stem cell transplant. CDR3 sequence: CSARFEGILETQYF. CDR3 nucleotide sequence: TGCAGTGCTAGGTTTGAGGGCATCCTAGAGACCCAGTACTTC.